The 3 T cell receptor beta chains reported below all come from one sample, sequenced in a study of Graves' ophthalmopathy and Graves' hyperthyroidism. Using RNA transcripts, the TCR beta CDR3 regions were amplified. Second-round multiplex PCR came after first-round RT-PCR with HTBI primers. Each CDR3 protein is one row after TCRdb ran MiXCR on the multiplex PCR reads. The data hold about 220,000 distinct CDR3 sequences, with approximately 21% observed a single time. The sequenced sample consisted of peripheral blood. These receptors came from a woman aged 45 to 65 with Graves' ophthalmopathy.

This clonotype was observed a few times. The chain joins TRBV5-1 to TRBJ2-6, with a weak D call TRBD1 (6 bases). This CDR3 region has 17 residues. Germline V lookup: CDR1 SGHRS, CDR2 YFSETQ. V was cut by 3 bases and J by 0 bases, with 13 bases left in between. The CDR3 nucleotides read TGCGCCAGCAGCTCATGGACAGCTCTCTCTGGGGCCAACGTCCTGACTTTC. The encoded protein is CASSSWTALSGANVLTF.

This clonotype was picked up a small number of times. The gene calls are TRBV7-9 and TRBJ1-3; perhaps TRBD1 as D (5 bases). The V gene's germline CDR1 is SEHNR and CDR2 FQNEAQ (reference sequence). V was cut by 11 bases and J by 2 bases, with 10 bases left in between. This CDR3 has 12 amino acids. CDR3 nucleotides: TGTGCCGCCGCGACAGCTGGAAACACCATATATTTT. This gives the protein CAAATAGNTIYF. The complete variable domain, with remaining parts taken from reference TRBV7-9 and TRBJ1-3, reads DTGVSQNPRHKITKRGQNVTFRCDPISEHNRLYWYRQTLGQGPEFLTYFQNEAQLEKSRLLSDRFSAERPKGSFSTLEIQRTEQGDSAMYLCAAATAGNTIYFGEGSWLTVV.

This clonotype was seen more than once but under ten times. The gene calls are TRBV20-1 and TRBJ2-7; D is perhaps TRBD2 (6 bases). CDR3 size: 16 residues. Trimming removed 5 bases at V and 9 bases at J, with 29 bases between. Germline CDR1 is DFQATT and CDR2 is SNEGSKA (reference sequence). The CDR3 DNA sequence: TGCAGTGCTGCCCCCCCCCTAGGTGGCGGGATACGAGGGCAGTACTTC. Its protein product is CSAAPPLGGGIRGQYF.